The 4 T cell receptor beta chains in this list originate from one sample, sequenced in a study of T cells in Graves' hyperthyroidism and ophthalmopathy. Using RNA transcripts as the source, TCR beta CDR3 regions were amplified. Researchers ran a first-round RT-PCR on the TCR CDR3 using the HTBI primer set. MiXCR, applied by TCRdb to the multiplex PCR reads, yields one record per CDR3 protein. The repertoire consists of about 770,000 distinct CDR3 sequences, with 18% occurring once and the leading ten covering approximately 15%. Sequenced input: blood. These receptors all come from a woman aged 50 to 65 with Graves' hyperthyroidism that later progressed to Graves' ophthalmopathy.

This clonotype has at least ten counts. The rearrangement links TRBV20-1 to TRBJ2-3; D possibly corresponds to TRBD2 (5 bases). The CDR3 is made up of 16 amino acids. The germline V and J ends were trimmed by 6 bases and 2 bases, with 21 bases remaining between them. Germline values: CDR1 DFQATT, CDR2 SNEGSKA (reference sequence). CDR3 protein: CSALVGAPAATDTQYF. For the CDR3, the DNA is TGCAGTGCCCTCGTGGGAGCGCCAGCGGCCACAGATACGCAGTATTTT.

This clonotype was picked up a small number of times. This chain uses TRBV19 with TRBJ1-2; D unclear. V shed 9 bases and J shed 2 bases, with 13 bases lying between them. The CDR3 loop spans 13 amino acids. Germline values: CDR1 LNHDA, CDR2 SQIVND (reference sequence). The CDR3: CASTEQPNYGYTF. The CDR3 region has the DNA TGTGCCAGCACGGAACAGCCGAACTATGGCTACACCTTC.

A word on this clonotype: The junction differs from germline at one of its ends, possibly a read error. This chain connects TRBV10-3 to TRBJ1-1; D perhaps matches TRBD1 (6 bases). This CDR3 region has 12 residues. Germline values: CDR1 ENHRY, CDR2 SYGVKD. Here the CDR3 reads CAISDRDTEVFF. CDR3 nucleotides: TGTGCCATCAGTGACAGGGACACTGAAGTTTTCTTT.

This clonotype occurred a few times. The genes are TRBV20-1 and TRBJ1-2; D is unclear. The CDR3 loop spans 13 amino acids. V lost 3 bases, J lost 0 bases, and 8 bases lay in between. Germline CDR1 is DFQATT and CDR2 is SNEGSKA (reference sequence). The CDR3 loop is CSASELANYGYTF. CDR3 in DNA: TGCAGTGCTAGCGAGTTAGCTAACTATGGCTACACCTTC.